The 3 T cell receptor beta chains below come from one sample, sequenced in a study of multiple sclerosis patients with progressive multifocal leukoencephalopathy. Time point specified: time of PML onset. Sequencing was performed with immunoSEQ multiplex PCR; in TCRdb, only in-frame clones are kept and a portion is missing. The sample records some 30,000 clones, more than 80% being singletons. Sequencing used PBMCs, obtained from a patient treated with natalizumab. These receptors were obtained from a woman aged 25 to 45 with progressive multifocal leukoencephalopathy.

The V gene is TRBV19, the J gene TRBJ1-2; 7 nucleotides match TRBD1. The V and J ends lost 6 bases and 2 bases, in that order; junction bases with no gene match: 12. There are 16 residues in the CDR3. From germline, CDR1 is LNHDA and CDR2 SQIVND (reference sequence). CDR3 nucleotides: TGTGCCAGTAGGCAACCGGGACAGTCCGGGAACTATGGCTACACCTTC. It encodes CASRQPGQSGNYGYTF.

This chain joins TRBV4-3 and TRBJ1-5; no firm D call. Germline-derived CDR1 and CDR2 are LGHNA and YSLEER. Trimming stripped 0 bases from V and 7 bases from J, with 7 bases between. This CDR3 is built from 13 residues. CDR3 nucleotides: TGCGCCAGCAGCCAAGACACGAGGCAGCCCCAGCATTTT. Its protein is CASSQDTRQPQHF.

The V call is TRBV5-1, the J call TRBJ2-3, with 8 bases matching TRBD1. CDR3 length equals 15 residues. In germline, CDR1 is SGHRS, CDR2 YFSETQ. V shed 4 bases and J 4 bases; nucleotides not matched to a gene: 8. CDR3 sequence (DNA): TGCGCCAGCAGCAATCAGGGGGCGCAGCCAGATACGCAGTATTTT. This sequence encodes CASSNQGAQPDTQYF.